The text below deals with one T cell receptor beta chain. Its specific antigen is unknown. No per-base quality is available; no much larger clone lies one base away. This entry belongs to a study of T cell responses to AZD1222 COVID-19 vaccine (dated by TCRdb to the early 2020s). With respect to the entire study: TCR sequencing was performed for 230 to 250 trial participants, of whom 207 were given two doses of AZD1222 and some 26 were given two doses of MenACWY control vaccine. Trial participants were enrolled by age into subgroups of 18-55, 56-69 and 70-plus years, and about 150, 27 and 61 TCR-sequenced participants, respectively, were included in these subgroups.

Findings and caveats that apply to the study as a whole: After two AZD1222 doses, both the breadth and the depth of spike-specific TCRs were significantly higher than at day 0 and than in MenACWY recipients. The 56-69-year group was small, and its depth increase did not reach significance, likely because of low power. Most participants were white British and females outnumbered males, and the authors suggested that clonal diversity may have been underestimated. Because no day 14 peak-response samples were available, the repertoires could be characterized only after the peak T cell response. Conclusions about previously exposed vaccinees were limited because only six AZD1222 recipients were SARS-CoV-2 seropositive at baseline. CD4 TCRs associated with the vaccine covered the entire spike protein, and the dominant responses were in regions 160-218 and 743-854. Reportedly, almost half of the unique spike-specific TCRs recognized epitopes lying outside the regions that are mutated in the B.1.351 and B.1.1.7 variants.

The CDR3 regions of human TCRbeta chains were analyzed by immunosequencing. The paper's data handling went like this. TCRs in the repertoires were matched against a reference library of SARS-CoV-2-specific TCRs that had been generated with the MIRA antigen-specificity platform. Breadth meant the fraction of unique TCRs that were SARS-CoV-2-associated, whereas depth meant the fraction of total T cells that were SARS-CoV-2-associated. Using the MIRA data, every spike-specific TCR was mapped to the spike region that the TCR reacted to and assigned to either a CD4 or a CD8 class. Log10-transformed breadth and depth values were compared by one-way ANOVA with Sidak's multiple comparisons tests. TCRdb holds this immuneACCESS table with in-frame rearrangements only. Some clones are missing; in checked studies, unresolved V genes explain under half, and the rest has no known cause. That table furnishes V, J and clone size, whereas the DNA furnished D and trimming. The sample table shows about 79,000 clones, and about 83% are seen once. Approximately 1.3% of the sample lies in the top ten.

Looking up the germline V gene yields CDR1 SGHRS and CDR2 YFSETQ. V sheds 0 bases and J sheds 2 bases, leaving 14 bases between their ends. From its cysteine to its phenylalanine, the CDR3 spans 16 amino acids. The DNA shown is the 48-base CDR3, in frame from base 1. What the time point label conveys for this sample: about 28 days (+/-7) after the second vaccine dose. AZD1222 recipients given second doses at about 4 weeks or at about 12 weeks were pooled, since spike-specific TCR depth and breadth were not found to differ between the two schedules. Vaccinee samples were obtained from the UK trials COV001 and COV002, which included a single-blind randomized controlled phase 2/3 trial of AZD1222 (ChAdOx1 nCoV-19) in healthy adults. For TCRbeta chain sequencing, PBMC samples were collected from trial participants at day 0 and at day 28 after the second dose.

The sample here was peripheral blood, taken 28 days after the second AZD1222 dose. The clonotype was recovered from an adult who received the AZD1222 COVID-19 vaccine. Recombination joined TRBV5-1 with TRBJ1-2; tentative D gene TRBD1, with 5 bases matching. The nucleotide sequence reads as follows: TGCGCCAGCAGCTTGGCCTCTCGGGCAGGGAACTATGGCTACACCTTC. Its amino acids are CASSLASRAGNYGYTF.